The present TCR beta chain was sequenced within a study of graft-versus-host responses after intestinal transplantation. Across the whole study: Grafts were multivisceral, liver-intestinal, or isolated intestinal. All of the recipients had induction that used anti-thymocyte globulin, then tacrolimus and steroids for approximately 3 years.

V shed 5 bases and J shed 2 bases, with 15 bases lying between them. Germline CDR1 MDHEN, CDR2 SYDVKM. The CDR3 is made up of 15 amino acids. Study results and caveats: Maximum circulating GvH clone levels tracked with early post-transplant HvG decreases.

To note about this clone: What it recognizes is unknown.

Repertoires were generated with immunoSEQ multiplex PCR, while TCRdb's copy carries only in-frame clones and drops some. The table lists 60,000 to 75,000 clones, roughly 90% of them singletons, with roughly 2.5% in the top ten. The sample here was unstimulated CD8+ T cells sorted from spleen or lymph node cells, taken before intestinal transplant. This clonotype was sampled from a human donor who received an intestinal transplant. The V and J genes are TRBV28 and TRBJ1-1; D is perhaps TRBD1 (6 bases). The CDR3 loop reads CASSPRGGANTEAFF. The CDR3 DNA follows: TGTGCCAGCAGTCCCCGGGGGGGGGCTAACACTGAAGCTTTCTTT.